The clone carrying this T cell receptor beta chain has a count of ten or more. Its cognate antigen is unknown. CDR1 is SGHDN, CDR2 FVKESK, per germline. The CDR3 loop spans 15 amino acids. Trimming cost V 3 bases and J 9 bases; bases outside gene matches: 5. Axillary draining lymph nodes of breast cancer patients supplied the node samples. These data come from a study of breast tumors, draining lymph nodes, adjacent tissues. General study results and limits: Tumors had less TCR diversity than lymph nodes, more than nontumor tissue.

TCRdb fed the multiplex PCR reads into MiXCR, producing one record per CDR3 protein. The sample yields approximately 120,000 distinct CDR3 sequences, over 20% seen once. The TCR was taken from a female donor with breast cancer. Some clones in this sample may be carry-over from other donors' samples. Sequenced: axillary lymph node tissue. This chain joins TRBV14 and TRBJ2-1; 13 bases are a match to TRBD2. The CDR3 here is CASSQGTSGIVEQFF. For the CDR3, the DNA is TGTGCCAGCAGCCAGGGGACTAGCGGGATTGTTGAGCAGTTCTTC. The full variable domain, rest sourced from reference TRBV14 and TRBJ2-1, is EAGVTQFPSHSVIEKGQTVTLRCDPISGHDNLYWYRRVMGKEIKFLLHFVKESKQDESGMPNNRFLAERTGGTYSTLKVQPAELEDSGVYFCASSQGTSGIVEQFFGPGTRLTVL.